This T cell receptor beta chain was identified during a study of blood T cell repertoires in COVID-19. About the research overall: From the United States, Italy and Spain came samples of acute and convalescent COVID-19. T cells, B-cell-depleted T cells, or PBMCs supplied cDNA or gDNA.

Germline loops: CDR1 SGHTA, CDR2 FQGTGA. Trimming took off 5 bases at V and 0 bases at J, with 13 bases between the two ends. CDR3 length: 15 amino acids. Original data processing: Cell counts per sample came from amplifying reference gene primers. Clones were sequenced by immunoSEQ multiplex PCR, and TCRdb holds only the in-frame ones, with some missing. V, J and clone size are taken as reported in that table, and D and trimming were inferred from the DNA itself. The repertoire holds 110,000 to 150,000 clones, about 80% seen once, with around 1.4% in the top ten. The source of this sequence is a human donor in a cohort sampled during active COVID-19. The material sequenced was peripheral blood. The chain uses TRBV7-3 and TRBJ1-1, with D maybe TRBD1 (5 bases). The CDR3 protein is CASSPTRGMNTEAFF. The CDR3 DNA follows: TGTGCCAGCAGCCCGACCCGGGGGATGAACACTGAAGCTTTCTTT. The variable domain in full, completed from reference TRBV7-3 and TRBJ1-1, reads GAGVSQTPSNKVTEKGKYVELRCDPISGHTALYWYRQSLGQGPEFLIYFQGTGAADDSGLPNDRFFAVRPEGSVSTLKIQRTERGDSAVYLCASSPTRGMNTEAFFGQGTRLTVV.